This is a list of T cell receptor beta chains from one sample in a study of shared clonotypes between healthy human individuals. TCRdb's copy holds only in-frame clones and misses some; the assay was immunoSEQ multiplex PCR. The repertoire includes 1,500,000 or so clones, approximately 98.5% of them detected once, and 0.36% sits in the top ten. Sequencing was done on a sample of naive CD4+ T cells sorted from blood. These TCRs come from a man aged 25 to 45 in good health. Both conserved end residues are part of each CDR3. Each record gives: CDR3 DNA, CDR3 protein, D gene, J gene, clone size, V gene. A D gene is named only where the DNA matches it firmly. The listing skips clone size in some rows; elsewhere it reads once, few, many or a size class.

cdr3_nt: TGTGCCAGCAGCCCAAGGGACGAATACAATGAGCAGTTCTTC; cdr3_aa: CASSPRDEYNEQFF; d_call: .; j_call: TRBJ2-1; clone_size: .; v_call: TRBV7-9
cdr3_nt: TGTGCCAGCTCACCGGGGACTTCCCCCTACGAGCAGTACTTC; cdr3_aa: CASSPGTSPYEQYF; d_call: .; j_call: TRBJ2-7; clone_size: .; v_call: TRBV18
cdr3_nt: TGTGCCAGCAGCTCACAGAGGGAGTCCTACGAGCAGTACTTC; cdr3_aa: CASSSQRESYEQYF; d_call: .; j_call: TRBJ2-7; clone_size: .; v_call: TRBV7-2
cdr3_nt: TGTGCCAGCACCAAAGACTACCACGGCACAGATACGCAGTATTTT; cdr3_aa: CASTKDYHGTDTQYF; d_call: .; j_call: TRBJ2-3; clone_size: .; v_call: TRBV7-2
cdr3_nt: TGTGCCAGCACCCACCCGGGAGGGGGAGAAGAGCAGTACTTC; cdr3_aa: CASTHPGGGEEQYF; d_call: TRBD2; j_call: TRBJ2-7; clone_size: .; v_call: TRBV27
cdr3_nt: TGCGCCAGCAGCTTGGGGCAGGGGGCCACCTACGAGCAGTACTTC; cdr3_aa: CASSLGQGATYEQYF; d_call: TRBD1; j_call: TRBJ2-7; clone_size: .; v_call: TRBV5-1
cdr3_nt: TGTGCCAGCAGCCCAACTAGCGGCAATGAGCAGTTCTTC; cdr3_aa: CASSPTSGNEQFF; d_call: TRBD2; j_call: TRBJ2-1; clone_size: once; v_call: TRBV11-2
cdr3_nt: TGTGCCAGCAGTTTAGGCAGAACTCCGACCTACGAGCAGTACTTC; cdr3_aa: CASSLGRTPTYEQYF; d_call: .; j_call: TRBJ2-7; clone_size: .; v_call: TRBV28
cdr3_nt: TGTGCCAGCAGTGAATCCCGTGGGTCGATGTACACCGGGGAGCTGTTTTTT; cdr3_aa: CASSESRGSMYTGELFF; d_call: .; j_call: TRBJ2-2; clone_size: .; v_call: TRBV25-1
cdr3_nt: TGCAGCGTTGAACAGGGCGGCATAGCGCAGTATTTT; cdr3_aa: CSVEQGGIAQYF; d_call: .; j_call: TRBJ2-3; clone_size: .; v_call: TRBV29-1
cdr3_nt: TGCAGTGCCCAGGAGGCAGATACGCAGTATTTT; cdr3_aa: CSAQEADTQYF; d_call: .; j_call: TRBJ2-3; clone_size: .; v_call: TRBV20-1
cdr3_nt: TGTGCCAGCAGCTCTAGGACAGGGGCCTACGAGCAGTACTTC; cdr3_aa: CASSSRTGAYEQYF; d_call: TRBD1; j_call: TRBJ2-7; clone_size: .; v_call: TRBV7-9
cdr3_nt: TGTGCCAGCAGCTTAGATATTGGTCTAGCCAACAATGAGCAGTTCTTC; cdr3_aa: CASSLDIGLANNEQFF; d_call: .; j_call: TRBJ2-1; clone_size: .; v_call: TRBV11-2
cdr3_nt: TGCGCCAGCAGCCTTGCGGGGGAGTGGGAAGAGACCCAGTACTTC; cdr3_aa: CASSLAGEWEETQYF; d_call: TRBD2; j_call: TRBJ2-5; clone_size: .; v_call: TRBV5-1
cdr3_nt: TGTGCCAGCAGCCCCCTGAAGTCTGGGGCCAACGTCCTGACTTTC; cdr3_aa: CASSPLKSGANVLTF; d_call: .; j_call: TRBJ2-6; clone_size: once; v_call: TRBV7-3
cdr3_nt: TGCGCCAGCAGCTGGGACTACACGAGAGAGCAGTACTTC; cdr3_aa: CASSWDYTREQYF; d_call: TRBD2; j_call: TRBJ2-7; clone_size: once; v_call: TRBV5-1
cdr3_nt: TGCGCCAGCAGCCAGGGGACTCCACGGGGGTACGAGCAGTACTTC; cdr3_aa: CASSQGTPRGYEQYF; d_call: .; j_call: TRBJ2-7; clone_size: .; v_call: TRBV4-1
cdr3_nt: TGTGCCATCAGTGAGTCGATTCTGCGGGTAACGAACACCGGGGAGCTGTTTTTT; cdr3_aa: CAISESILRVTNTGELFF; d_call: .; j_call: TRBJ2-2; clone_size: .; v_call: TRBV10-3
cdr3_nt: TGTGCCAGCAGCTTAATAGGGGGCTCCTACAATGAGCAGTTCTTC; cdr3_aa: CASSLIGGSYNEQFF; d_call: .; j_call: TRBJ2-1; clone_size: .; v_call: TRBV7-2
cdr3_nt: TGTGCCAGCAGTTTTTATGGAGGACAGGGCAATGGGCCCCAGCATTTT; cdr3_aa: CASSFYGGQGNGPQHF; d_call: TRBD1; j_call: TRBJ1-5; clone_size: few; v_call: TRBV27
cdr3_nt: TGTGCCAGCAGGTGGACAGCAACTAATGAAAAACTGTTTTTT; cdr3_aa: CASRWTATNEKLFF; d_call: .; j_call: TRBJ1-4; clone_size: .; v_call: TRBV6-1
cdr3_nt: TGTGCCAGCAGCGGAACTAGCACAGATACGCAGTATTTT; cdr3_aa: CASSGTSTDTQYF; d_call: .; j_call: TRBJ2-3; clone_size: .; v_call: TRBV5-4
cdr3_nt: TGTGCCAGCAGCTCCGACCGGCTAAGGCGGAATGAGCAGTTCTTC; cdr3_aa: CASSSDRLRRNEQFF; d_call: .; j_call: TRBJ2-1; clone_size: .; v_call: TRBV7-6
cdr3_nt: TGTGCCAGCAGTGAAGGAGGCCTAGCCAAAAACATTCAGTACTTC; cdr3_aa: CASSEGGLAKNIQYF; d_call: .; j_call: TRBJ2-4; clone_size: .; v_call: TRBV6-1
cdr3_nt: TGTGCCAGCAGCGTTGTGAACAGTCCAGGTGGCGGGGAGCTGTTTTTT; cdr3_aa: CASSVVNSPGGGELFF; d_call: .; j_call: TRBJ2-2; clone_size: .; v_call: TRBV9
cdr3_nt: TGTGCCAGCAGCGCGGGGGGGTTAGCGGAATACGAGCAGTACTTC; cdr3_aa: CASSAGGLAEYEQYF; d_call: TRBD2; j_call: TRBJ2-7; clone_size: .; v_call: TRBV7-6
cdr3_nt: TGTGCCACCAGCAGAGGACGACAGGGGTCCTCTGGAAACACCATATATTTT; cdr3_aa: CATSRGRQGSSGNTIYF; d_call: TRBD1; j_call: TRBJ1-3; clone_size: .; v_call: TRBV15
cdr3_nt: TGTGCCAGCAGCTCCCGGGACAGGGGGTCCGTTCAGTACTTC; cdr3_aa: CASSSRDRGSVQYF; d_call: TRBD1; j_call: TRBJ2-4; clone_size: .; v_call: TRBV11-2
cdr3_nt: TGTGCCAGCAGTGACCCGGACTTGCTCTACGAGCAGTACTTC; cdr3_aa: CASSDPDLLYEQYF; d_call: .; j_call: TRBJ2-7; clone_size: .; v_call: TRBV25-1
cdr3_nt: TGTGCCAGCAGCGAAGCTAGCGGGAGGGCGGAGACGCAGTATTTT; cdr3_aa: CASSEASGRAETQYF; d_call: TRBD2; j_call: TRBJ2-3; clone_size: .; v_call: TRBV9
cdr3_nt: TGTGCCAGCAGTCTGGGACAGACCTACGAGCAGTACTTC; cdr3_aa: CASSLGQTYEQYF; d_call: TRBD1; j_call: TRBJ2-7; clone_size: .; v_call: TRBV25-1
cdr3_nt: TGTGCCAGCAGCTTTCTTTTTAGCAGAGACCAAGAGACCCAGTACTTC; cdr3_aa: CASSFLFSRDQETQYF; d_call: .; j_call: TRBJ2-5; clone_size: .; v_call: TRBV5-4
cdr3_nt: TGTGCTAGTGGTTTGGCTTACCCCAGCAATCAGCCCCAGCATTTT; cdr3_aa: CASGLAYPSNQPQHF; d_call: .; j_call: TRBJ1-5; clone_size: .; v_call: TRBV12-5
cdr3_nt: TGTGCCAGCAATAAGGATTGGGGGAACACTGAAGCTTTCTTT; cdr3_aa: CASNKDWGNTEAFF; d_call: .; j_call: TRBJ1-1; clone_size: .; v_call: TRBV6-5
cdr3_nt: TGTGCCAGCAGTTACTCGTCCAATCAGCCCCAGCATTTT; cdr3_aa: CASSYSSNQPQHF; d_call: .; j_call: TRBJ1-5; clone_size: .; v_call: TRBV6-5
cdr3_nt: TGTGCCATCAGAAGGGGTGGCGACACCGGGGAGCTGTTTTTT; cdr3_aa: CAIRRGGDTGELFF; d_call: .; j_call: TRBJ2-2; clone_size: .; v_call: TRBV10-3
cdr3_nt: TGTGCCAGCTCACCTATCCGAAATGAATGGGGAGAGACCCAGTACTTC; cdr3_aa: CASSPIRNEWGETQYF; d_call: .; j_call: TRBJ2-5; clone_size: .; v_call: TRBV18
cdr3_nt: TGCGCCAGCAGCTTAGGTGGTAGTGACACTGAAGCTTTCTTT; cdr3_aa: CASSLGGSDTEAFF; d_call: .; j_call: TRBJ1-1; clone_size: .; v_call: TRBV5-1
cdr3_nt: TGCGCCAGCAGCTTTGTACGGGGCACCGGGGAGCTGTTTTTT; cdr3_aa: CASSFVRGTGELFF; d_call: .; j_call: TRBJ2-2; clone_size: .; v_call: TRBV5-1
cdr3_nt: TGTGCCAGCAGCTCTCTACAGGGGGCATTTGGCTACACCTTC; cdr3_aa: CASSSLQGAFGYTF; d_call: TRBD1; j_call: TRBJ1-2; clone_size: .; v_call: TRBV4-2
cdr3_nt: TGTGCCAGCAGCTTAGGCCGGGCTAGCGAGGGGGAGCTGTTTTTT; cdr3_aa: CASSLGRASEGELFF; d_call: .; j_call: TRBJ2-2; clone_size: .; v_call: TRBV11-2
cdr3_nt: TGTGCCAGCAGCCCAACAGGAACTTACGGCTACAATGAGCAGTTCTTC; cdr3_aa: CASSPTGTYGYNEQFF; d_call: .; j_call: TRBJ2-1; clone_size: .; v_call: TRBV7-2
cdr3_nt: TGTGCCAGCGCTTCACAGGGGGGCAGTTCCTACAATGAGCAGTTCTTC; cdr3_aa: CASASQGGSSYNEQFF; d_call: TRBD1; j_call: TRBJ2-1; clone_size: .; v_call: TRBV25-1
cdr3_nt: TGTGCCACCAGCAGAAACAGGGATTCCTATGGCTACACCTTC; cdr3_aa: CATSRNRDSYGYTF; d_call: .; j_call: TRBJ1-2; clone_size: .; v_call: TRBV15
cdr3_nt: TGTGCCAGCGAAACAGGGGTCCCACCCTACGAGCAGTACTTC; cdr3_aa: CASETGVPPYEQYF; d_call: TRBD1; j_call: TRBJ2-7; clone_size: .; v_call: TRBV28
cdr3_nt: TGTGCCAGCAGTTTACGGGGTGAAGAGACCCAGTACTTC; cdr3_aa: CASSLRGEETQYF; d_call: .; j_call: TRBJ2-5; clone_size: .; v_call: TRBV27
cdr3_nt: TGTGCCAGCAGTCCCATTAACCTAGACCCCGGGGAGCTGTTTTTT; cdr3_aa: CASSPINLDPGELFF; d_call: .; j_call: TRBJ2-2; clone_size: .; v_call: TRBV27
cdr3_nt: TGTGCCAGCAGCGTAGCTGGCGGGAGGGGGACAGATACGCAGTATTTT; cdr3_aa: CASSVAGGRGTDTQYF; d_call: TRBD2; j_call: TRBJ2-3; clone_size: .; v_call: TRBV9
cdr3_nt: TGTGCCAGTAGCTCCCCTGTGTGGGAGCAGTACTTC; cdr3_aa: CASSSPVWEQYF; d_call: .; j_call: TRBJ2-7; clone_size: .; v_call: TRBV19
cdr3_nt: TGTGCCAGCAGTTTAAGATGGACATCTAACGAAAAACTGTTTTTT; cdr3_aa: CASSLRWTSNEKLFF; d_call: .; j_call: TRBJ1-4; clone_size: once; v_call: TRBV27
cdr3_nt: TGTGCCAGCAGTGAAAGTTTGGCCTATGGCTACACCTTC; cdr3_aa: CASSESLAYGYTF; d_call: .; j_call: TRBJ1-2; clone_size: once; v_call: TRBV2
cdr3_nt: TGTGCCAGCAGGGCTCCCGGGATCTACAATGAGCAGTTCTTC; cdr3_aa: CASRAPGIYNEQFF; d_call: .; j_call: TRBJ2-1; clone_size: .; v_call: TRBV6-5
cdr3_nt: TGTGCCAGCAGCCCGTGGACAGATACGCAGTATTTT; cdr3_aa: CASSPWTDTQYF; d_call: .; j_call: TRBJ2-3; clone_size: .; v_call: TRBV7-6
cdr3_nt: TGTGCCAGCAGCTTTCACCGAATATCGGGAGAGACCCAGTACTTC; cdr3_aa: CASSFHRISGETQYF; d_call: .; j_call: TRBJ2-5; clone_size: .; v_call: TRBV5-8
cdr3_nt: TGTGCCAGCAGTGACTATCAGGGAGGATACGAGCAGTACTTC; cdr3_aa: CASSDYQGGYEQYF; d_call: .; j_call: TRBJ2-7; clone_size: once; v_call: TRBV6-1
cdr3_nt: TGCAGCGTTCGGACTAGCGGTGCATACGAGCAGTACTTC; cdr3_aa: CSVRTSGAYEQYF; d_call: TRBD2; j_call: TRBJ2-7; clone_size: .; v_call: TRBV29-1
cdr3_nt: TGTGCCAGCAGCTTAGACTGGGGACAGGGTAGGGTCCATTATGGCTACACCTTC; cdr3_aa: CASSLDWGQGRVHYGYTF; d_call: TRBD1; j_call: TRBJ1-2; clone_size: .; v_call: TRBV7-9
cdr3_nt: TGTGCCAGCAGTTCGGGGACTAGCGGGAACACCGGGGAGCTGTTTTTT; cdr3_aa: CASSSGTSGNTGELFF; d_call: TRBD2; j_call: TRBJ2-2; clone_size: .; v_call: TRBV28
cdr3_nt: TGTGCCACCTCCTCGGACAGGGCTCTGGACATTCAGTACTTC; cdr3_aa: CATSSDRALDIQYF; d_call: TRBD1; j_call: TRBJ2-4; clone_size: once; v_call: TRBV5-5